These 17 T cell receptor beta chains originate from one sample sequenced in a study of blood T cell repertoires in COVID-19. Using immunoSEQ multiplex PCR, the repertoire was profiled, and TCRdb retains in-frame clones only, with some absent. The sample consists of under 200,000 clones, roughly 90% of them appearing once. Material: peripheral blood. These TCRs come from a man in his fifties or sixties with acute or convalescent COVID-19.

The rearrangement links TRBV28 to TRBJ2-1; D call uncertain. This CDR3 is 17 amino acids long. The V and J ends lost 1 base and 2 bases respectively, with 15 bases between them. The V gene's germline CDR1 is MDHEN and CDR2 SYDVKM. CDR3 protein: CASSLYQAPVTYNEQFF. The CDR3 coding sequence is TGTGCCAGCAGTTTATACCAGGCCCCCGTTACCTACAATGAGCAGTTCTTC.

The V gene is TRBV9, the J gene TRBJ2-1; D possibly corresponds to TRBD2 (6 bases). V was clipped by 4 bases and J by 3 bases, with 14 bases between them. CDR1 and CDR2 (germline): SGDLS, YYNGEE. The CDR3 length is 15 residues. CDR3: CASSPGGGYYNEQFF. The CDR3 DNA reads as TGTGCCAGCAGCCCAGGTGGGGGGTACTACAATGAGCAGTTCTTC.

The V and J genes are TRBV5-8 and TRBJ2-5, with a tentative D call TRBD2 (5 bases). The CDR3 is made up of 14 amino acids. Germline-derived CDR1 and CDR2 are SGHTS and YDEGEE. Trimming left V 4 bases short and J 0 bases short, with 10 bases between. CDR3 sequence reads: CASSRGPNQETQYF. The CDR3 DNA is TGTGCCAGCAGCCGCGGGCCAAACCAAGAGACCCAGTACTTC.

The chain couples TRBV5-4 to TRBJ2-5; D possibly corresponds to TRBD1 (7 bases). The CDR3 is 14 residues long. Trimming took off 6 bases at V and 3 bases at J, with 15 bases between the two ends. Germline V gives CDR1 SGHNT, CDR2 YYREEE (reference sequence). The CDR3 bases are TGTGCCAGCATCGACAGGGAGGAAGAAGAGACCCAGTACTTC. Amino acid sequence: CASIDREEEETQYF.

This clone came up once. The rearrangement uses TRBV4-1 and TRBJ1-1, with 8 positions matching TRBD1. Per germline, CDR1 MGHRA and CDR2 YSYEKL. This CDR3 is built from 15 residues. V lost 4 bases to trimming and J lost 0 bases; unmatched junction nucleotides: 4. CDR3 DNA: TGCGCCAGCAGCCCGGGGACAGGCGTGAACACTGAAGCTTTCTTT. Translated: CASSPGTGVNTEAFF.

This clone has a single count. Here the CDR3 reads CASSESSNTEAFF. In nucleotides, the CDR3 is TGCGCCAGCAGTGAGTCCTCCAACACTGAAGCTTTCTTT. V gene TRBV10-2 combines with J gene TRBJ1-1, with D unclear. The CDR3 is made up of 13 amino acids. V was pared by 0 bases and J by 2 bases, with 4 bases between. Germline CDR1 is WSHSY and CDR2 is SAAADI.

The rearrangement uses TRBV9 and TRBJ2-4; tentatively, D is TRBD2 (6 bases). Trimming cost V 4 bases and J 6 bases, with 17 bases left between them. The CDR3 runs 15 residues. CDR1 is SGDLS, CDR2 YYNGEE, per germline. In nucleotides, the CDR3 is TGTGCCAGCAGCCTGGGAGGCCCTCCCGGAAACATTCAGTACTTC. This translates into CASSLGGPPGNIQYF.

The chain is built from TRBV2 and TRBJ2-5; TRBD1 matches 8 bases. This CDR3 contains 14 residues. The trim removed 4 bases at V and 3 bases at J, leaving 4 bases unmatched. Germline V gives CDR1 SNHLY, CDR2 FYNNEI. CDR3 nucleotide sequence: TGTGCCAGCAGTGCGGACAGGGTTGAAGAGACCCAGTACTTC. Encoded protein: CASSADRVEETQYF. Complete variable domain (other parts from reference TRBV2 and TRBJ2-5): EPEVTQTPSHQVTQMGQEVILRCVPISNHLYFYWYRQILGQKVEFLVSFYNNEISEKSEIFDDQFSVERPDGSNFTLKIRSTKLEDSAMYFCASSADRVEETQYFGPGTRLLVL.

This clone was counted between two and nine times. V is TRBV27 and J is TRBJ1-5, with TRBD1 identical over 8 bases. The V gene end was trimmed by 5 bases and the J gene end by 1 base; junction bases not matched to a gene: 4. Germline-derived CDR1 and CDR2 are MNHEY and SMNVEV (reference sequence). The CDR3 contains 15 residues. The CDR3 nucleotides read TGTGCCAGCAGTCCCAGGGGGCTAAGCAATCAGCCCCAGCATTTT. As protein: CASSPRGLSNQPQHF.

This chain links TRBV29-1 with TRBJ2-1; no clear D gene. V lost 6 bases to trimming and J lost 4 bases, with 10 bases between them. The CDR3 sequence is 12 residues long. The germline CDR1 and CDR2 sequences are SQVTM and ANQGSEA. The CDR3 here is CSVTSTYNEQFF. CDR3 sequence (DNA): TGCAGCGTCACCTCCACTTACAATGAGCAGTTCTTC.

The chain is built from TRBV3-1 (or the pseudogene TRBV3-2) and TRBJ2-3; 11 bases match TRBD2. This CDR3 comprises 16 residues. V was pared by 4 bases and J by 0 bases, with 3 bases of the junction left unmatched. Germline V gene sequence: CDR1 LGHDT, CDR2 YNNKEL (reference sequence). The CDR3 DNA is TGTGCCAGCAGCCTTAGGACTAGCGGGAGCACAGATACGCAGTATTTT. Its translation is CASSLRTSGSTDTQYF.

The chain couples TRBV3-1 (or the pseudogene TRBV3-2) to TRBJ2-5, with TRBD2 matching over 9 bases. Germline loops: CDR1 LGHDT, CDR2 YNNKEL (reference sequence). V shed 8 bases, J shed 4 bases, and the junction held 11 bases outside the gene matches. The CDR3 loop spans 15 amino acids. The CDR3 reads CASSLAGGGRETQYF. The CDR3 DNA sequence: TGTGCCAGCTCCCTCGCGGGAGGGGGACGAGAGACCCAGTACTTC.

This sequence joins TRBV28 and TRBJ1-5, with TRBD1 as a possible D gene (6 bases). The CDR3 extends over 12 amino acids. The V end was cut by 6 bases, the J end by 8 bases, with 11 bases between. Germline CDR1 MDHEN, CDR2 SYDVKM. CDR3 amino acids: CASRDSWKPQHF. The CDR3 DNA reads as TGTGCCAGCAGGGACAGTTGGAAGCCCCAGCATTTT.

V usage is TRBV12-3 or TRBV12-4 and J usage is TRBJ2-2, with unresolved D. V lost 4 bases and J lost 7, with 7 bases in between. The CDR3 contains 12 residues. CDR3 sequence reads: CASSSGVGELFF. In DNA form, the CDR3 reads TGTGCCAGCAGTTCCGGTGTCGGGGAGCTGTTTTTT.

The chain has TRBV4-1 and TRBJ2-1; the D gene is possibly TRBD2 (6 bases). In germline, CDR1 is MGHRA, CDR2 YSYEKL. The V and J ends lost 1 base and 8 bases respectively, with 15 bases between them. The CDR3 covers 15 residues. CDR3 in DNA: TGCGCCAGCAGCCAAGGGAGGGTTATAGACGATGAGCAGTTCTTC. This translates into CASSQGRVIDDEQFF.

The chain uses TRBV5-4 and TRBJ2-2, with D possibly TRBD2 on 7 matching bases. With 4 bases removed from V and 6 bases from J, the gap between germline ends came to 16 bases. The germline gives CDR1 SGHNT, CDR2 YYREEE (reference sequence). This CDR3 is 15 amino acids long. CDR3 loop: CASSIGGVIAGELFF. In DNA, the CDR3 is TGTGCCAGCAGCATAGGGGGGGTAATCGCCGGGGAGCTGTTTTTT.

V usage is TRBV7-3 and J usage is TRBJ2-3; 12 bases map to TRBD2. Germline CDR1 reads SGHTA; CDR2 reads FQGTGA. After removal of 4 bases from V and 3 bases from J, the junction contained 5 bases not matched to a gene. The CDR3 has 16 amino acids. DNA for the CDR3: TGTGCCAGCAGCTCCGGACTAGCGGGAACTACAGATACGCAGTATTTT. Amino acids: CASSSGLAGTTDTQYF.